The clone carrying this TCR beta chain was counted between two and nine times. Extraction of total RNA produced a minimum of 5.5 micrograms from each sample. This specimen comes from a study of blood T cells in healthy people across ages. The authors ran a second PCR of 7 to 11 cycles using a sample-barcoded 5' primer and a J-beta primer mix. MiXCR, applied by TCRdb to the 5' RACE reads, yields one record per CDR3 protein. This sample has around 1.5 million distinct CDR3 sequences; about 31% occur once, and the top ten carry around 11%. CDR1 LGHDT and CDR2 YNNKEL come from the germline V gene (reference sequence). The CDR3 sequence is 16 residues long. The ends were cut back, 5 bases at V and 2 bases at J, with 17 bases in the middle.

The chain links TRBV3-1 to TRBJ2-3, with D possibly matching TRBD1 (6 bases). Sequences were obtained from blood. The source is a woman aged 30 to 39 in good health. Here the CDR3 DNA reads TGTGCCAGCAGCTTTAAACAGGGCCCCCCCACAGATACGCAGTATTTT. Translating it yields CASSFKQGPPTDTQYF.